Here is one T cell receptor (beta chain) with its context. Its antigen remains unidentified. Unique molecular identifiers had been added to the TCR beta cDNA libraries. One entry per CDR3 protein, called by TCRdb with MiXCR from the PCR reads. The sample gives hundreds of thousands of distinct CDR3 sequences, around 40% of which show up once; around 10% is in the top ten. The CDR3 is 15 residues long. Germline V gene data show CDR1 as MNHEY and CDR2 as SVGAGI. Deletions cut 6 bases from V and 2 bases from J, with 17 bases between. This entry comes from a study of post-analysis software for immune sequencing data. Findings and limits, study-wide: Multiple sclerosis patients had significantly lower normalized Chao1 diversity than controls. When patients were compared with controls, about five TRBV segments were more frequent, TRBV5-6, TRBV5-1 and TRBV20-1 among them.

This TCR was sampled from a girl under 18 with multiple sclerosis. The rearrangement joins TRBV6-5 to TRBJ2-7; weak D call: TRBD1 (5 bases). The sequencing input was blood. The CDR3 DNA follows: TGTGCCAGCAGCAATTCTCAGGGCGTCCCCTACGAGCAGTACTTC. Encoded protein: CASSNSQGVPYEQYF.